This T cell receptor beta chain was obtained from a study of T-cell memory formation after mild COVID-19. Study-level points and caveats: Of the contracting clones, CD4+ ones lay mainly in CM and EM, and CD8+ ones in EMRA. Contracting clones from day 15 to 85 had balanced CD4/CD8; later expanders favoured CD4+.

From 5'RACE with constant-segment primers came TCR alpha and TCR beta cDNA libraries that carried sample barcodes and UMIs. TCRdb ran MiXCR on the 5' RACE reads and lists one entry per CDR3 protein. The table has roughly 310,000 distinct CDR3 sequences, approximately 15% seen once. The CDR3 has 12 amino acids. With 11 bases clipped from V and 5 bases from J, the junction kept 6 bases outside the gene matches. Per germline, CDR1 MDHEN and CDR2 SYDVKM. This clonotype was observed a few times. Its specificity is unknown. Source material: PBMCs or a T cell subset sorted from them (not recorded which). This TCR was recovered from a young man who had mild COVID-19 (a few samples of this study predate the infection). Cell type and time point are not known. V and J are TRBV28 and TRBJ2-3; TRBD1 matches 8 bases. The CDR3 nucleotides are TGTGCCCCAGGGGGCGGTGGAGATACGCAGTATTTT. This sequence encodes CAPGGGGDTQYF.